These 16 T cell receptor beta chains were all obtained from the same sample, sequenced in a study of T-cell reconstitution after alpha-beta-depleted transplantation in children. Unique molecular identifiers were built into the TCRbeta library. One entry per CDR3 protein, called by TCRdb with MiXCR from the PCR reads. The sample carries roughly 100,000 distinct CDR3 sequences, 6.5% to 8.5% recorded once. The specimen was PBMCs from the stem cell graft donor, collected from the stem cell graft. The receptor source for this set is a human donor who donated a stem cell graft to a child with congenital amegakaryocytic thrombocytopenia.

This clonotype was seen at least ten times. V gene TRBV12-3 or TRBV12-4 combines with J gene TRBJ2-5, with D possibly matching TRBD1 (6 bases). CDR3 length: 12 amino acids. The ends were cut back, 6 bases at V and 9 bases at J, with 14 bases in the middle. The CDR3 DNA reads TGTGCCAGCAGGGTGGACAGTTGGGCCCAGTACTTC. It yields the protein CASRVDSWAQYF.

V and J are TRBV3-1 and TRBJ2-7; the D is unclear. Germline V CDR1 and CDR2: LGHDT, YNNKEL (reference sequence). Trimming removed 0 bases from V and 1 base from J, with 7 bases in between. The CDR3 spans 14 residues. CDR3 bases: TGTGCCAGCAGCCAAGATTCTCTTTCCTACGAGCAGTACTTC. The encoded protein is CASSQDSLSYEQYF.

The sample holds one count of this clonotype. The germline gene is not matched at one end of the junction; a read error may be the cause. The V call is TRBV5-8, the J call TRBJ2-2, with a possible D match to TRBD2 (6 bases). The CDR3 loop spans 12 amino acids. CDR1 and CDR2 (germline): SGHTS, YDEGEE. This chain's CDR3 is CASGFYGGELFF. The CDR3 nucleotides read TGTGCCAGCGGCTTCTATGGCGGGGAGCTGTTTTTC.

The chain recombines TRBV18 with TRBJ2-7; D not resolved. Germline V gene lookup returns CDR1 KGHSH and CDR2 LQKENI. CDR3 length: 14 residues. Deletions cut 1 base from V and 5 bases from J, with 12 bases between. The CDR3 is CASSPRAGFDEQYF. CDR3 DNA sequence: TGTGCCAGCTCACCACGGGCCGGTTTTGACGAGCAGTACTTC.

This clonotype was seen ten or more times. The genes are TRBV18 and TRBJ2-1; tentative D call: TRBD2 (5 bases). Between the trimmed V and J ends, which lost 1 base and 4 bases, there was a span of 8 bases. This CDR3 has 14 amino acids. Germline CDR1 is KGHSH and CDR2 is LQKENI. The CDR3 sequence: CASSPLRGYNEQFF. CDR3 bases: TGTGCCAGCTCACCACTCCGGGGTTACAATGAGCAGTTCTTC.

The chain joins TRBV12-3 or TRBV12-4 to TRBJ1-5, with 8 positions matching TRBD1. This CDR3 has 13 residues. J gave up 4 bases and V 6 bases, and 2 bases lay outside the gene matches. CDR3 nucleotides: TGTGCCAGCAGGAGACAGGGGAATCAGCCCCAGCATTTT. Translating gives CASRRQGNQPQHF.

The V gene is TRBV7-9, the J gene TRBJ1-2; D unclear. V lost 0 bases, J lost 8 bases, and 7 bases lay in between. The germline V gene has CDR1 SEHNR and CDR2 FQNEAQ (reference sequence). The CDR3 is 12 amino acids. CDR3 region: CASSLALEGYTF. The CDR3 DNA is TGTGCCAGCAGCTTAGCGCTGGAGGGCTACACCTTC.

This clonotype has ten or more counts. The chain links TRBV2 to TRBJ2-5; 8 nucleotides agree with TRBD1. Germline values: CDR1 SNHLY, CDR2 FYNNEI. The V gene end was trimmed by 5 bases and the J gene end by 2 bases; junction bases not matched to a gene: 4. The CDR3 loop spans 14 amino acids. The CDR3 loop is CASSNNRGQETQYF. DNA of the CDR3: TGTGCCAGCAGTAACAACAGGGGGCAAGAGACCCAGTACTTC.

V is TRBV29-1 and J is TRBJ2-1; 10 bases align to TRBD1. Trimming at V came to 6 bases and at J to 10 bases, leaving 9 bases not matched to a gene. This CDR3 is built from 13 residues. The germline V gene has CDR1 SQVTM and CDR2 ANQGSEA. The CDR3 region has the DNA TGCAGCGTGGACAGGGGGTCCCCGGGGGAGCAGTTCTTC. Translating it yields CSVDRGSPGEQFF.

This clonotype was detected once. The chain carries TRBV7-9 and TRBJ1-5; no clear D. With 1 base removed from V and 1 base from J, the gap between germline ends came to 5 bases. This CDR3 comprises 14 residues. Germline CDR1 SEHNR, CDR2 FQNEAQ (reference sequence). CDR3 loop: CASSLGQSNQPQHF. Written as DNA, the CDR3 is TGTGCCAGCAGCTTAGGCCAGAGCAATCAGCCCCAGCATTTT.

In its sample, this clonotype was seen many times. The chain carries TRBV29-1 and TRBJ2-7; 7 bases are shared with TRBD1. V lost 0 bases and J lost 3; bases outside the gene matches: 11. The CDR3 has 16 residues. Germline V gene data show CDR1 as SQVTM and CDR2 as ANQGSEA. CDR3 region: CSVEDLRDRAGYEQYF. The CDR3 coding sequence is TGCAGCGTTGAAGATCTTCGCGACAGGGCGGGCTACGAGCAGTACTTC.

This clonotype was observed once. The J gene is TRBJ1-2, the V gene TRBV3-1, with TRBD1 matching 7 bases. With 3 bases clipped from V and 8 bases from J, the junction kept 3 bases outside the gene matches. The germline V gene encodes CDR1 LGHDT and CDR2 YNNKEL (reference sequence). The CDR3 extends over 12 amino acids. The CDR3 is CASSQADRGYTF. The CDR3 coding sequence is TGTGCCAGCAGCCAGGCGGACAGGGGCTACACCTTC.

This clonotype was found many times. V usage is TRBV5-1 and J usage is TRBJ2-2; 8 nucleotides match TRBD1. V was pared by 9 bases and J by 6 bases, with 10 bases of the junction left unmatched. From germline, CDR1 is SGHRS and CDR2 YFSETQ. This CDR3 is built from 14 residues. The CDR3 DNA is TGCGCCACCCGGTTGACAGGGGATTCCGGGGAGCTGTTTTTT. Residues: CATRLTGDSGELFF.

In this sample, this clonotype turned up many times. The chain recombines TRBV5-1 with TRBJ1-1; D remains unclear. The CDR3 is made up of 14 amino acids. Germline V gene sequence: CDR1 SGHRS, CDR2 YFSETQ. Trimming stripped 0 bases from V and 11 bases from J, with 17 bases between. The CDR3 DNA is TGCGCCAGCAGCTTGGATGACGGGCCGGTTATGGCTTTCTTT. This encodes CASSLDDGPVMAFF.

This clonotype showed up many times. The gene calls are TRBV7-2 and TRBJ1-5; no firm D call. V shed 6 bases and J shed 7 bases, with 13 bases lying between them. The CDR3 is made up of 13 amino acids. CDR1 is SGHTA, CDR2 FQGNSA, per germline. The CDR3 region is CASSQGLSQPQHF. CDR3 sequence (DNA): TGTGCCAGCAGTCAAGGACTGTCGCAGCCCCAGCATTTT.

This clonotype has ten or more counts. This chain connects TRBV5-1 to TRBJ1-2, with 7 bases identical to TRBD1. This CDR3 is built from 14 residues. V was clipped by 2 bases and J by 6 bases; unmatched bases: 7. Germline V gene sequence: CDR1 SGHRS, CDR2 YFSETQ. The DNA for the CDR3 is TGCGCCAGCAGCTTTGGTTCGGGACAGCATGGCTACACCTTC. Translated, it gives CASSFGSGQHGYTF.